Included here is one T cell receptor beta chain sequence, with context. The data were taken from a study of blood T cell repertoires in COVID-19. At the level of the study: COVID-19 samples from acute and convalescent phases originated in the United States, Italy and Spain.

Adults between roughly 18 and 89 years of age took part from fewer than 30 US areas. Participant-reported clinical history was the basis for cohort assignment. The ends were cut back, 4 bases at V and 7 bases at J, with 13 bases in the middle. The CDR3 is 13 residues long. Per germline, CDR1 SSHAT and CDR2 FNYEAQ (reference sequence). As handled by the study authors: Nucleated cell counts were estimated from reference gene primer amplification. The assay was immunoSEQ multiplex PCR, and TCRdb's table has in-frame clones only and misses some. From that table come the V and J calls and clone size; the DNA was used to work out D and trimming. The sample yields about 210,000 clones, around 86% seen once.

The specimen was PBMCs or T cells enriched from blood (not recorded which). The gene calls are TRBV7-7 and TRBJ1-1; D gene ambiguous. This TCR came from a woman between 45 and 65 years old with acute COVID-19. This CDR3 is CASSSNPGSEAFF. DNA for the CDR3: TGTGCCAGCAGCTCGAACCCGGGGAGTGAAGCTTTCTTT.